The clone carrying this T cell receptor (beta chain) was picked up many times. This specimen comes from a study of CD8 T cells in ankylosing spondylitis. V dropped 5 bases and J dropped 1; count of bases not matched to a gene: 6. The CDR3 consists of 16 residues. Per germline, CDR1 MNHEY and CDR2 SMNVEV (reference sequence). TCRdb re-called the 5' RACE reads through MiXCR, storing one row per CDR3 protein. The repertoire has some 180,000 distinct CDR3 sequences, roughly 18% of them found once; the top ten carry 3.5% to 5%. The V gene is TRBV27, the J gene TRBJ1-2, with TRBD1 matching over 11 bases. The sequenced material came from blood, either unsorted or a sorted T cell fraction (not recorded which). The receptor was derived from a male donor aged 5 to 29 with ankylosing spondylitis or in good health (not recorded which). The CDR3: CASSGGTGGINYGYTF. Here the CDR3 DNA reads TGTGCCAGCAGTGGAGGGACAGGGGGAATTAACTATGGCTACACCTTC.